A single sample gave rise to the 25 T cell receptor beta chains below, sequenced in a study of human T cells and chemical hapten exposure. TCRdb reanalysed the RACE reads using MiXCR and keeps one entry per CDR3 protein. The table has over 35,000 distinct CDR3 sequences, about 10% seen once. Indicated time point: pre-sensitization, week 0. Stated treatment: therapeutic diphenylcyclopropenone sensitization with weekly scalp DPC. Source: whole blood, taken in connection with sensitization to the hapten diphenylcyclopropenone (DPC). The source of these receptors is a man aged 25 to 45 with alopecia areata. Some clones in this sample may be carry-over from other donors' samples.

This clonotype was found a few times. The rearrangement uses TRBV5-4 and TRBJ2-1, with D maybe TRBD2 (7 bases). CDR1 and CDR2 (germline): SGHNT, YYREEE (reference sequence). The germline V and J ends were trimmed by 4 bases and 6 bases, with 20 bases remaining between them. The CDR3 contains 16 residues. The CDR3 here is CASSRGPREEVNEQFF. CDR3 bases: TGTGCCAGCAGCCGGGGGCCCCGGGAGGAAGTCAATGAGCAGTTCTTC.

This clonotype was counted between two and nine times. The chain links TRBV6-2 or TRBV6-3 to TRBJ2-7; tentative D call: TRBD2 (5 bases). There are 18 residues in the CDR3. The V gene's germline CDR1 is MNHEY and CDR2 SVGEGT. Deletions cut 0 bases from V and 2 bases from J, with 20 bases between. CDR3 coding DNA: TGTGCCAGCAGTTACTCGAGTTCCCCTGTTTGGGGAGCCTACGAGCAGTACGTC. This translates into CASSYSSSPVWGAYEQYV.

In its sample, this clonotype was seen many times. The V gene is TRBV4-2, the J gene TRBJ2-1; D uncertain. Trimming removed 1 base from V and 5 bases from J, with 9 bases in between. The CDR3 is made up of 14 amino acids. Per the germline V gene, CDR1 is LGHNA and CDR2 is YNFKEQ. The CDR3 reads CASSQGGLDNEQFF. The CDR3 region has the DNA TGTGCCAGCAGCCAAGGGGGTTTAGACAATGAGCAGTTCTTC.

A few counts support this clonotype. CDR3: CASSLHGQPQHF. The CDR3 bases are TGTGCCAGCAGTCTCCACGGTCAGCCCCAGCATTTT. The chain uses TRBV12-3 or TRBV12-4 and TRBJ1-5, with D unclear. CDR3 length: 12 residues. V was clipped by 5 bases and J by 6 bases, with 8 bases between them.

The chain has TRBV7-8 and TRBJ2-5; D not resolved. Between the trimmed V and J ends, which lost 5 bases and 5 bases, there was a span of 9 bases. Per germline, CDR1 SGHVS and CDR2 FQNEAQ. CDR3 size: 12 residues. The CDR3 sequence is CASSGLGETQYF. Here the CDR3 DNA reads TGTGCCAGCAGCGGCCTGGGGGAGACCCAGTACTTC.

The gene calls are TRBV2 and TRBJ1-6; 9 nucleotides agree with TRBD1. This CDR3 spans 14 amino acids. CDR1 is SNHLY and CDR2 is FYNNEI in the germline V gene. The junction had 7 bases not matched to a gene; V was cut back by 6 bases and J by 10 bases. The CDR3 protein is CASSADRGISPLHF. In DNA form, the CDR3 reads TGTGCCAGCAGCGCGGACAGGGGAATATCACCCCTCCACTTT.

This clonotype came up many times. V gene TRBV20-1 combines with J gene TRBJ2-1; D ambiguous. The germline V and J ends were trimmed by 1 base and 7 bases, with 8 bases remaining between them. Germline CDR1 DFQATT, CDR2 SNEGSKA (reference sequence). This CDR3 is built from 12 residues. The CDR3 spells CSARVQLNEQFF. In DNA, the CDR3 is TGCAGTGCTAGAGTACAGTTGAATGAGCAGTTCTTC.

The V gene is TRBV9, the J gene TRBJ2-2; tentative D call: TRBD2 (6 bases). Germline CDR1 is SGDLS and CDR2 is YYNGEE. V was pared by 2 bases and J by 3 bases, with 14 bases between. This CDR3 comprises 16 residues. The chain's CDR3 is CASSVEGGTYTGELFF. The DNA for the CDR3 is TGTGCCAGCAGCGTTGAAGGCGGGACTTACACCGGGGAGCTGTTTTTT.

This clonotype was found many times. The V call is TRBV11-2, the J call TRBJ1-1; D unclear. CDR3 length: 13 residues. Trimming removed 4 bases at V and 8 bases at J, with 14 bases between. The germline V gene has CDR1 SGHAT and CDR2 FQNNGV. CDR3 in DNA: TGTGCCAGCAGCTCAGCGGGCCGTTTCGAAGCTTTCTTT. Translation gives CASSSAGRFEAFF.

J is TRBJ2-3 and V is TRBV19; 12 positions match TRBD2. This CDR3 is 15 amino acids long. Germline CDR1 reads LNHDA; CDR2 reads SQIVND (reference sequence). The V segment lost 6 bases and the J segment 1 base; nucleotides outside the gene matches: 2. The CDR3 protein is CASRTSGGRTDTQYF. The CDR3 DNA reads as TGTGCCAGTAGGACTAGCGGGGGCCGCACAGATACGCAGTATTTT.

The V gene is TRBV20-1, the J gene TRBJ2-7; D perhaps matches TRBD1 (6 bases). This CDR3 is built from 12 residues. V was cut by 6 bases and J by 3 bases, with 12 bases left in between. CDR1 is DFQATT and CDR2 is SNEGSKA in the germline V gene (reference sequence). CDR3 amino acids: CSATGTYYEQYF. In DNA form, the CDR3 reads TGCAGTGCCACCGGGACATACTACGAGCAGTACTTC.

The rearrangement joins TRBV20-1 to TRBJ2-5, with unresolved D. V was shortened by 1 base and J by 1 base, with 10 bases between the two germline ends. From germline, CDR1 is DFQATT and CDR2 SNEGSKA (reference sequence). CDR3 size: 14 residues. CDR3 in amino acids: CSARVGEPQETQYF. The CDR3 DNA is TGCAGTGCTAGAGTAGGCGAACCCCAAGAGACCCAGTACTTC.

This clonotype has ten or more counts. This chain links TRBV4-3 with TRBJ1-1; D gene uncertain. The CDR3 spans 13 residues. Germline V lookup: CDR1 LGHNA, CDR2 YSLEER. The ends were cut back, 4 bases at V and 11 bases at J, with 17 bases in the middle. Here the CDR3 DNA reads TGCGCCAGCAGCCCCCAGATGGGGTTGAGGGCTTTCTTT. This encodes CASSPQMGLRAFF.

This clonotype came up many times. The CDR3: CASSIVHPGAKNIQYF. In DNA, the CDR3 is TGTGCCAGTAGTATAGTTCACCCGGGAGCCAAAAACATTCAGTACTTC. This chain connects TRBV19 to TRBJ2-4; D gene ambiguous. The CDR3 spans 16 residues. Germline CDR1 LNHDA, CDR2 SQIVND (reference sequence). Between the trimmed V and J ends, which lost 1 base and 0 bases, there was a span of 10 bases.

The CDR3 reads CASSALAGGGEQFF. CDR3 sequence (DNA): TGTGCCAGCAGCGCACTAGCGGGAGGTGGTGAGCAGTTCTTC. The chain has TRBV7-6 and TRBJ2-1, with 12 bases lining up with TRBD2. V dropped 5 bases and J dropped 9; count of bases not matched to a gene: 5. Germline V CDR1 and CDR2: SGHVS, FNYEAQ. This CDR3 has 14 amino acids.

The chain has TRBV6-2 or TRBV6-3 and TRBJ2-3; possibly TRBD2 for D (5 bases). Germline V gene sequence: CDR1 MNHEY, CDR2 SVGEGT. V was clipped by 0 bases and J by 7 bases, with 8 bases between them. The length of the CDR3 is 13 residues. The CDR3 protein is CASSYSGSNTQYF. The DNA of the CDR3 is TGTGCCAGCAGTTACTCAGGGAGTAATACGCAGTATTTT.

J is TRBJ2-4 and V is TRBV12-3 or TRBV12-4, with 7 positions matching TRBD1. The V and J ends lost 7 bases and 9 bases, in that order; junction bases with no gene match: 9. The CDR3 runs to 13 residues. DNA of the CDR3: TGTGCCAGCACCAGTACAGGGGTGGTCATTCAGTACTTC. Amino acids: CASTSTGVVIQYF.

In this sample, this clonotype turned up many times. The rearrangement links TRBV12-3 or TRBV12-4 to TRBJ1-1; D is ambiguous. CDR3 length: 14 residues. The V end lost 1 base, the J end lost 3 bases, and 9 bases lay between the germline ends. The CDR3 reads CASSLGAVHTEAFF. The CDR3 DNA reads TGTGCCAGCAGTTTAGGTGCGGTTCACACTGAAGCTTTCTTT.

This chain joins TRBV28 and TRBJ2-5; no definite D call. Per germline, CDR1 MDHEN and CDR2 SYDVKM. V was trimmed by 5 bases and J by 5 bases, leaving 18 bases between them. The length of the CDR3 is 15 residues. Here the CDR3 DNA reads TGTGCCAGCAGTGCCCGGACGTCAACTGGGGAGACCCAGTACTTC. It encodes CASSARTSTGETQYF.

V gene TRBV7-2 combines with J gene TRBJ1-1; D unclear. V shed 2 bases and J shed 6 bases, with 13 bases lying between them. Looked up from germline, CDR1 is SGHTA and CDR2 is FQGNSA. CDR3 length: 14 residues. The CDR3 DNA reads as TGTGCCAGCAGCTTAATTCTGGGTCGGGCTGAAGCTTTCTTT. Encoded protein: CASSLILGRAEAFF.

Many counts were recorded for this clonotype. The chain combines TRBV6-4 with TRBJ2-3; 9 bases map to TRBD2. V dropped 3 bases and J dropped 0; count of bases not matched to a gene: 1. The CDR3 extends over 15 amino acids. Per the germline V gene, CDR1 is MRHNA and CDR2 is SNTAGT. DNA of the CDR3: TGTGCCAGCAGTGAAAGCGGGGGGAGCACAGATACGCAGTATTTT. Its translation: CASSESGGSTDTQYF.

About this clonotype: It may be a read error: a sequence one base away is much more abundant. The chain couples TRBV11-2 to TRBJ2-3; 9 bases match TRBD1. The CDR3 spans 17 residues. In germline, CDR1 is SGHAT, CDR2 FQNNGV. The CDR3 nucleotides are TGTGCCAGCAGCCGCAAGATGGGGACAGGGAATCCAGATATGCAGTATTTT. This gives the protein CASSRKMGTGNPDMQYF.

This clonotype has a count of ten or more. The chain joins TRBV7-8 to TRBJ1-1; weak D call: TRBD1 (5 bases). Trimming stripped 1 base from V and 4 bases from J, with 13 bases between. CDR1 is SGHVS, CDR2 FQNEAQ, per germline. The CDR3 covers 15 residues. This CDR3 reads CASSLVNPGFTEAFF. The CDR3 DNA reads as TGTGCCAGCAGCTTAGTCAACCCAGGGTTCACTGAAGCTTTCTTT.

The table lists this clonotype with many counts. J is TRBJ2-1 and V is TRBV27; 7 positions agree with TRBD2. J was trimmed by 5 bases and V by 3 bases; bases with no gene match: 7. The germline V gene has CDR1 MNHEY and CDR2 SMNVEV (reference sequence). This CDR3 comprises 15 residues. The CDR3 is CASSFDAGADNEQFF. In nucleotides, the CDR3 is TGTGCCAGCAGTTTTGACGCGGGAGCTGACAATGAGCAGTTCTTC.

This clonotype was observed at least ten times. This chain joins TRBV29-1 and TRBJ2-5; TRBD2 agrees at 12 bases. Looked up from germline, CDR1 is SQVTM and CDR2 is ANQGSEA. Trimming cost V 6 bases and J 1 base; bases outside gene matches: 6. The CDR3 runs 15 residues. In DNA, the CDR3 is TGCAGCGTCGATGGACTAGCGGGGTCCCAAGAGACCCAGTACTTC. It specifies CSVDGLAGSQETQYF.